Each of the 25 T cell receptor beta chains below was sequenced from the same sample in a study of blood T cell repertoires in COVID-19. Some clones are missing from TCRdb's copy, which holds only in-frame ones; the method was immunoSEQ multiplex PCR. The sample lists some 160,000 clones; under 95% were seen once. Sequencing was done on a sample of peripheral blood. The receptor source for this set is a man between 18 and 29 years old with COVID-19, enrolled during active disease.

Only a few counts were recorded for this clone. The chain joins TRBV19 to TRBJ1-5, with 7 bases fitting TRBD1. The CDR3 is made up of 13 amino acids. Germline-derived CDR1 and CDR2 are LNHDA and SQIVND (reference sequence). V shed 6 bases and J 7 bases; nucleotides not matched to a gene: 6. The CDR3 sequence is CASSAGGRQPQHF. The CDR3 coding sequence is TGTGCCAGTAGCGCAGGGGGACGGCAGCCCCAGCATTTT.

V usage is TRBV12-3 or TRBV12-4 and J usage is TRBJ2-2; D is perhaps TRBD2 (6 bases). The V end was cut by 1 base, the J end by 6 bases, with 6 bases between. This CDR3 spans 13 amino acids. For the CDR3, the DNA is TGTGCCAGCAGTTTAGGGGGGGCCGGGGAGCTGTTTTTT. It specifies CASSLGGAGELFF.

The rearrangement joins TRBV5-4 to TRBJ1-5; 11 positions match TRBD1. Unmatched junction bases numbered 4, after V lost 4 bases and J lost 4 bases. The CDR3 spans 15 residues. Germline V lookup: CDR1 SGHNT, CDR2 YYREEE (reference sequence). CDR3 loop: CASSPDRGRNQPQHF. DNA for the CDR3: TGTGCCAGCAGCCCGGACAGGGGGCGAAATCAGCCCCAGCATTTT. Supplemented by reference TRBV5-4 and TRBJ1-5, the full variable domain reads ETGVTQSPTHLIKTRGQQVTLRCSSQSGHNTVSWYQQALGQGPQFIFQYYREEENGRGNFPPRFSGLQFPNYSSELNVNALELDDSALYLCASSPDRGRNQPQHFGDGTRLSIL.

The rearrangement links TRBV2 to TRBJ2-7; tentatively, D is TRBD1 (5 bases). This CDR3 is built from 16 residues. V was clipped by 7 bases and J by 2 bases, with 21 bases between them. Germline values: CDR1 SNHLY, CDR2 FYNNEI. The CDR3 loop is CASITTRPDRAYEQYF. The CDR3 DNA follows: TGTGCCAGCATCACGACGCGCCCCGACAGAGCCTACGAGCAGTACTTC.

CDR3 in DNA: TGTGCCAGCAGTTTATCCGGGACAGTTTACGAGCAGTACTTC. Its translation: CASSLSGTVYEQYF. This chain connects TRBV27 to TRBJ2-7; 7 bases align to TRBD1. V lost 0 bases, J lost 4 bases, and 3 bases stayed unmatched. This CDR3 is built from 14 residues. Germline CDR1 and CDR2: MNHEY and SMNVEV (reference sequence).

This clone has a handful of counts. The chain carries TRBV15 and TRBJ2-7; D ambiguous. V was shortened by 0 bases and J by 3 bases, with 6 bases between the two germline ends. This CDR3 comprises 13 residues. Germline CDR1 is LNHNV and CDR2 is YYDKDF (reference sequence). The CDR3 loop reads CATSRDLIYEQYF. The CDR3 DNA is TGTGCCACCAGCAGAGATTTAATCTACGAGCAGTACTTC.

The chain combines TRBV30 with TRBJ1-3; possible D gene TRBD1, 5 bases. Trimming cost V 2 bases and J 4 bases, with 9 bases left between them. The germline CDR1 and CDR2 sequences are GTSNPN and SVGIG (reference sequence). The CDR3 runs to 13 residues. CDR3 coding DNA: TGTGCCTGGAGTAGACAGCCGGGAAACACCATATATTTT. This translates into CAWSRQPGNTIYF.

The chain links TRBV19 to TRBJ1-6, with TRBD1 identical over 10 bases. Trimming cost V 0 bases and J 7 bases; bases outside gene matches: 6. The CDR3 has 17 amino acids. Germline V gene data show CDR1 as LNHDA and CDR2 as SQIVND (reference sequence). CDR3 loop: CASSIDHRTGGNSPLHF. The CDR3 DNA follows: TGTGCCAGTAGTATAGACCACCGGACAGGGGGGAATTCACCCCTCCACTTT.

The gene calls are TRBV15 and TRBJ1-3; unclear D gene. Trimming left V 0 bases short and J 8 bases short, with 14 bases between. This CDR3 has 15 amino acids. Germline CDR1 reads LNHNV; CDR2 reads YYDKDF (reference sequence). CDR3 loop: CATSRDAQVADTIYF. In DNA, the CDR3 is TGTGCCACCAGCAGAGATGCTCAAGTCGCAGACACCATATATTTT.

In nucleotides, the CDR3 is TGTGCCAGCAGAGGACAGGGAAGAAGCAATCAGCCCCAGCATTTT. Translated, it gives CASRGQGRSNQPQHF. The chain carries TRBV27 and TRBJ1-5, with TRBD1 matching 8 bases. CDR1 and CDR2 from the germline V gene are MNHEY and SMNVEV (reference sequence). V shed 6 bases and J 1 base; nucleotides not matched to a gene: 5. This CDR3 is 15 amino acids long.

The J gene is TRBJ2-7, the V gene TRBV28, with 7 bases aligning to TRBD2. The germline gives CDR1 MDHEN, CDR2 SYDVKM. V lost 7 bases, J lost 3 bases, and 3 bases stayed unmatched. The CDR3 is 12 residues long. The CDR3 sequence is CASKRENYEQYF. As DNA, the CDR3 is TGTGCCAGCAAGCGGGAAAACTACGAGCAGTACTTC. Full variable domain (rest looked up from reference TRBV28 and TRBJ2-7): DVKVTQSSRYLVKRTGEKVFLECVQDMDHENMFWYRQDPGLGLRLIYFSYDVKMKEKGDIPEGYSVSREKKERFSLILESASTNQTSMYLCASKRENYEQYFGPGTRLTVT.

This clone was seen only a few times. The J gene is TRBJ2-5, the V gene TRBV7-3; 9 bases line up with TRBD2. The V segment lost 4 bases and the J segment 5 bases; nucleotides outside the gene matches: 8. The CDR3 length is 15 residues. Germline CDR1 and CDR2: SGHTA and FQGTGA. CDR3 sequence reads: CASSSSASGTETQYF. In DNA form, the CDR3 reads TGTGCCAGCAGCTCATCGGCTAGCGGGACTGAGACCCAGTACTTC.

This clone was recorded only once. The CDR3 nucleotides read TGTGCCAGCAGTGGGACAGGGGGCTTATACGAGCAGTACTTC. This sequence encodes CASSGTGGLYEQYF. The rearrangement uses TRBV2 and TRBJ2-7, with 11 bases identical to TRBD1. This CDR3 region has 14 residues. The V gene end was trimmed by 4 bases and the J gene end by 4 bases; junction bases not matched to a gene: 3. Per the germline V gene, CDR1 is SNHLY and CDR2 is FYNNEI.

This chain links TRBV19 with TRBJ2-1; TRBD2 matches at 9 bases. CDR1 and CDR2 (germline): LNHDA, SQIVND (reference sequence). CDR3 length equals 15 residues. The V and J ends lost 6 bases and 8 bases, in that order; junction bases with no gene match: 11. CDR3 bases: TGTGCCAGTAGCTCTGGGCTAGCGGGATTCTATGAGCAGTTCTTC. As protein: CASSSGLAGFYEQFF.

The V call is TRBV29-1, the J call TRBJ2-7, with TRBD1 as a possible D gene (6 bases). The CDR3 contains 15 residues. V shed 4 bases and J shed 2 bases, with 18 bases lying between them. CDR1 SQVTM and CDR2 ANQGSEA come from the germline V gene. CDR3 bases: TGCAGCGTTGTACAGAGGGGGATATTCACCTACGAGCAGTACTTC. As protein: CSVVQRGIFTYEQYF.

The V call is TRBV9, the J call TRBJ2-7; 8 positions match TRBD2. The J segment lost 0 bases and the V segment lost 0 bases, leaving 5 bases of the junction unmatched. The CDR3 is 16 residues long. Germline values: CDR1 SGDLS, CDR2 YYNGEE. Here the CDR3 reads CASSVAGSGASYEQYF. Written as DNA, the CDR3 is TGTGCCAGCAGCGTAGCTGGTAGCGGGGCCTCCTACGAGCAGTACTTC.

The CDR3 coding sequence is TGTGCCAGCAGCCCAGAGGGTCCTCACGGGGAGCTGTTTTTT. As protein: CASSPEGPHGELFF. The chain has TRBV11-3 and TRBJ2-2, with TRBD2 as a possible D gene (5 bases). The germline CDR1 and CDR2 sequences are SGHNT and YENEEA. CDR3 size: 14 residues. Trimming took 5 bases from V and 7 from J, leaving 14 bases between them.

This clone was picked up one time. CDR3 sequence (DNA): TGTGCCAGCAGCTCCGGGACAGGGGGGACCTATGGCTACACCTTC. Protein sequence: CASSSGTGGTYGYTF. V usage is TRBV5-4 and J usage is TRBJ1-2; 11 bases map to TRBD1. Germline V gene sequence: CDR1 SGHNT, CDR2 YYREEE (reference sequence). CDR3 size: 15 residues. V shed 3 bases, J shed 4 bases, and the junction held 5 bases outside the gene matches.

This clone was seen a handful of times. The V call is TRBV19, the J call TRBJ1-5; 9 bases are a match to TRBD1. CDR1 is LNHDA, CDR2 SQIVND, per germline (reference sequence). Trimming took 4 bases from V and 3 from J; bases not matched to a gene: 4. The length of the CDR3 is 15 residues. CDR3 loop: CASSRNRGPNQPQHF. The CDR3 DNA is TGTGCCAGTAGTAGGAACAGGGGGCCCAATCAGCCCCAGCATTTT.

As to this clone: Compared with germline, one end of the junction differs, possibly owing to a read error. The chain couples TRBV7-7 to TRBJ2-1; D perhaps matches TRBD1 (5 bases). The CDR3 totals 15 residues. Germline CDR1 reads SSHAT; CDR2 reads FNYEAQ (reference sequence). CDR3 coding DNA: TGTGCTAGCAGTCTTAGGGCAGGGTTGTACAATGAGCAGTTCTTC. It specifies CASSLRAGLYNEQFF.

The rearrangement uses TRBV5-6 and TRBJ2-1, with D hard to call. The CDR3 runs to 14 residues. CDR1 is SGHDT, CDR2 YYEEEE, per germline. V was cut by 6 bases and J by 8 bases, with 18 bases left in between. In nucleotides, the CDR3 is TGTGCCAGCACCGAGGCGGAGACCCCCCATGAGCAGTTCTTC. This codes for CASTEAETPHEQFF. Together with reference TRBV5-6 and TRBJ2-1, the CDR3 gives the full variable domain: DAGVTQSPTHLIKTRGQQVTLRCSPKSGHDTVSWYQQALGQGPQFIFQYYEEEERQRGNFPDRFSGHQFPNYSSELNVNALLLGDSALYLCASTEAETPHEQFFGPGTRLTVL.

The chain carries TRBV27 and TRBJ2-3; D is perhaps TRBD2 (5 bases). V dropped 3 bases and J dropped 6 bases, with 10 bases sitting between them. This CDR3 is 13 amino acids long. Germline V gene data show CDR1 as MNHEY and CDR2 as SMNVEV (reference sequence). CDR3 protein: CASSFQEEDTQYF. The CDR3 bases are TGTGCCAGCAGTTTTCAGGAGGAGGATACGCAGTATTTT.

This clone was detected only once. The J gene is TRBJ2-1, the V gene TRBV11-2; 10 bases line up with TRBD2. The CDR3 sequence is 15 residues long. Unmatched junction bases numbered 11, after V lost 8 bases and J lost 7 bases. Germline V gene lookup returns CDR1 SGHAT and CDR2 FQNNGV. CDR3 DNA: TGTGCCAGCGGAGGACTTAGCGGGAGGAGGAATGAGCAGTTCTTC. Translation gives CASGGLSGRRNEQFF.

The chain uses TRBV30 and TRBJ2-1; TRBD2 aligns across 7 bases. The V and J ends lost 4 bases and 7 bases, in that order; junction bases with no gene match: 7. From germline, CDR1 is GTSNPN and CDR2 SVGIG (reference sequence). This CDR3 is 13 amino acids long. The DNA of the CDR3 is TGTGCCTGGACAGCGGGGTCTGGGAATGAGCAGTTCTTC. Protein sequence: CAWTAGSGNEQFF.

The genes are TRBV28 and TRBJ2-1; 11 bases map to TRBD2. The CDR3 length is 17 residues. Trimming removed 1 base from V and 8 bases from J; junction bases left unmatched: 10. Germline CDR1 MDHEN, CDR2 SYDVKM. This CDR3 is CASSLSRTSGSGDEQFF. The CDR3, as DNA: TGTGCCAGCAGTTTATCCCGGACTAGCGGGTCTGGCGATGAGCAGTTCTTC.